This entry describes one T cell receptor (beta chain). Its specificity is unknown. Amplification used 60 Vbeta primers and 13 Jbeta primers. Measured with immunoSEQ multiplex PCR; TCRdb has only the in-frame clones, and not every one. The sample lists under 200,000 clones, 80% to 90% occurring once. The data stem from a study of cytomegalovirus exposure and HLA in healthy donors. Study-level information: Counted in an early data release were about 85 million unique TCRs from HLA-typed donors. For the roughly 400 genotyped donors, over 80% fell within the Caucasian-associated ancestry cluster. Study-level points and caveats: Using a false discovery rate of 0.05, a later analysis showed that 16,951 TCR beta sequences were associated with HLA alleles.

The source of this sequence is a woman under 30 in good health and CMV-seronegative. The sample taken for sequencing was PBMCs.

The CDR3 region is CASSFSKRSYNEQFF. CDR3 in DNA: TGTGCCAGCAGCTTTAGTAAGCGATCCTACAATGAGCAGTTCTTC. The rearrangement uses TRBV5-4 and TRBJ2-1; no reliable D call. Per germline, CDR1 SGHNT and CDR2 YYREEE (reference sequence). Trimming stripped 2 bases from V and 1 base from J, with 10 bases between. This CDR3 spans 15 amino acids.